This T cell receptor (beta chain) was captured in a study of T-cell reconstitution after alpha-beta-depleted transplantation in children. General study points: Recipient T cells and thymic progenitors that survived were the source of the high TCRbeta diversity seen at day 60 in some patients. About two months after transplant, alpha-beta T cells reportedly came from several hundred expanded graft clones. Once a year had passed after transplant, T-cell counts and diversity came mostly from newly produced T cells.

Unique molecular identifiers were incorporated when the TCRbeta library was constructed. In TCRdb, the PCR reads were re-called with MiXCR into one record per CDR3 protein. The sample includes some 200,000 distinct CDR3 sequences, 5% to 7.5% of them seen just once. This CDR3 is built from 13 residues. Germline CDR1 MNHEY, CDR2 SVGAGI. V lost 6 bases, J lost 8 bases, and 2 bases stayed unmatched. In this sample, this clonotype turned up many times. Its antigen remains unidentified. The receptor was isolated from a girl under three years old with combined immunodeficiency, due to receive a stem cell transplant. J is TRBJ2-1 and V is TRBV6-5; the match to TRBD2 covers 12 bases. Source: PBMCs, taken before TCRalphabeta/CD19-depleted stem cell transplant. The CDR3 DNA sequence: TGTGCCAGCAGACTAGCGGGGGGCCATGAGCAGTTCTTC. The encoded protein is CASRLAGGHEQFF.